This TCR beta chain was recorded in a study of blood T cell repertoires in COVID-19. The overall study: The study drew acute and convalescent COVID-19 samples from the United States, Italy and Spain. The analysed material was cDNA or gDNA that came from T cells, B-cell-depleted T cells, or PBMCs.

The V gene's germline CDR1 is GTSNPN and CDR2 SVGIG (reference sequence). This CDR3 has 15 residues. The V and J ends lost 4 bases and 2 bases respectively, with 17 bases between them. As processed by the authors: Estimates of nucleated cell counts were drawn from the amplification of reference gene primers. Libraries were prepared by immunoSEQ multiplex PCR; TCRdb keeps only in-frame clonotypes and omits some of them. The V and J calls and clone size are taken from that table; D and trimming were inferred from the DNA. The sample has fewer than 350,000 clones; about 90% are singletons. Source material: peripheral blood. This TCR was recovered from a woman in her 50s who had recovered from COVID-19. This chain joins TRBV30 and TRBJ1-2; weak D call: TRBD1 (6 bases). In DNA form, the CDR3 reads TGTGCCTGGACCGCTGGCGGCAGGGGCAACTATGGCTACACCTTC. Its protein product is CAWTAGGRGNYGYTF.